This TCR beta chain was found in a study of technical replicates of blood from a few donors (dated by TCRdb to about 2017). Library construction relied on the immunoSEQ multiplex PCR assay. TCRdb carries this immuneACCESS record with in-frame sequences only. Its versions omit some clonotypes, under half of them owing to an unresolved V gene in the studies checked, with the rest unexplained. The sample table shows 76,000 or so clones, and approximately 86% are seen once. Roughly 4.8% of the sample is taken by the ten largest. A remark on this clone: It lacks a known antigen. The record has no base qualities; no much larger clone is one base away.

From the cysteine through the phenylalanine, the CDR3 covers 13 amino acids. Only the CDR3 DNA stays, 39 bases, in frame from base 1. Trimming accounts for 1 base at V and 7 bases at J, while the number of junction bases matched to no gene is 3. CDR1 and CDR2, per the germline V gene, are SGHVS and FNYEAQ. Sequenced material: PBMCs. The receptor chain draws on TRBV7-6 and TRBJ2-7, and TRBD2 matches 8 of the central bases. This sequence originates from a human donor in good health. Some clones in this sample may be carry-over from other donors' samples. The CDR3 corresponds to CASSLDLAGEQYF. The sequenced DNA: TGTGCCAGCAGCTTAGACTTAGCGGGGGAGCAGTACTTC.